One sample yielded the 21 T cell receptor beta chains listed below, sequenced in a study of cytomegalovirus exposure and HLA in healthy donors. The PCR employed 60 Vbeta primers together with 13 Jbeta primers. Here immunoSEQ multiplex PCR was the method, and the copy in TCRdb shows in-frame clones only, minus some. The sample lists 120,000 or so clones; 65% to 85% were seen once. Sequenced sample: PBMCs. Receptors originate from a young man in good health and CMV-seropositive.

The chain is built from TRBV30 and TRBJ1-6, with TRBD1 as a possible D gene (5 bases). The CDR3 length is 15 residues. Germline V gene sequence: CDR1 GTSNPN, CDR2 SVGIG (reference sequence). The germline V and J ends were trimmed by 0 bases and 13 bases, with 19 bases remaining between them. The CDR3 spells CAWSVGGARGGPLHF. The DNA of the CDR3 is TGTGCCTGGAGTGTAGGCGGGGCCCGGGGGGGTCCCCTCCACTTT.

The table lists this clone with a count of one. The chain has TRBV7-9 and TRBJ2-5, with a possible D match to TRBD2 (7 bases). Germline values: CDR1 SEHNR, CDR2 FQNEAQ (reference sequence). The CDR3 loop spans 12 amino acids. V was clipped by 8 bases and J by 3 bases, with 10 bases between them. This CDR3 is CASGGAEETQYF. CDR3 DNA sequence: TGTGCCAGCGGGGGGGCCGAAGAGACCCAGTACTTC.

The CDR3 bases are TGTGCCAGCAGACGGACTAGCGGGACAGATACTAGCACAGATACGCAGTATTTT. It codes for CASRRTSGTDTSTDTQYF. The chain combines TRBV5-4 with TRBJ2-3; 12 positions agree with TRBD2. Germline V gene data show CDR1 as SGHNT and CDR2 as YYREEE (reference sequence). The CDR3 sequence is 18 residues long. V lost 5 bases and J lost 0; bases outside the gene matches: 10.

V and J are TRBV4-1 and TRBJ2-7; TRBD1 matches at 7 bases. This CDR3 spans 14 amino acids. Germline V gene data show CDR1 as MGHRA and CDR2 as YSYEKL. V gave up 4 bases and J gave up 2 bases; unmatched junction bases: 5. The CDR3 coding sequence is TGCGCCAGCAGCCTTGACAGGGCGGCCTACGAGCAGTACTTC. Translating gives CASSLDRAAYEQYF.

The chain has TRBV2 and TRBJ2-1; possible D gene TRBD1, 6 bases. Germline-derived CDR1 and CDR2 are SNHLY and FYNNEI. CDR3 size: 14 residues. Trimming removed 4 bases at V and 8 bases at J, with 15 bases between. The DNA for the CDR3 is TGTGCCAGCAGTGTTTGGGGGCGAGGCGATGAGCAGTTCTTC. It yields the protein CASSVWGRGDEQFF.

The CDR3 nucleotides are TGTGCCAGCAGCCAGACAGGGTCGAATGGCTACACCTTC. Its translation is CASSQTGSNGYTF. The chain recombines TRBV7-9 with TRBJ1-2, with 7 nucleotides matching TRBD1. The CDR3 consists of 13 residues. Germline-derived CDR1 and CDR2 are SEHNR and FQNEAQ (reference sequence). V gave up 5 bases and J gave up 6 bases; unmatched junction bases: 6.

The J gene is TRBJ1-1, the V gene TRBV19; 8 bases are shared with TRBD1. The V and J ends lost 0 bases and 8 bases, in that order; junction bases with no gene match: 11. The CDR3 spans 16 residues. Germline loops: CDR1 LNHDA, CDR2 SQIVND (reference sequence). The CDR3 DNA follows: TGTGCCAGTAGTATAGATCACCGACGGGACAGGCCCGAAGCTTTCTTT. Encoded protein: CASSIDHRRDRPEAFF.

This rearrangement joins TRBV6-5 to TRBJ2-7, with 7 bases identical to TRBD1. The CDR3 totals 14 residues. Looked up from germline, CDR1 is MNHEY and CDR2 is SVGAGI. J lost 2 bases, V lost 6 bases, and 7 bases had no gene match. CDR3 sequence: CASRPRGNAYEQYF. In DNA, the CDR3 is TGTGCCAGCAGGCCCAGGGGGAACGCCTACGAGCAGTACTTC.

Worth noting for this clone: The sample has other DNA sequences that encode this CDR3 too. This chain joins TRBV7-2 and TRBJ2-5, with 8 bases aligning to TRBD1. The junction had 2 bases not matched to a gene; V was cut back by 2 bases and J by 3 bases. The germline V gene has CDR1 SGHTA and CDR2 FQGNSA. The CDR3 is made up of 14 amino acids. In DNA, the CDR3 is TGTGCCAGCAGCTTACGGACAGGGAAAGAGACCCAGTACTTC. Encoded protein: CASSLRTGKETQYF.

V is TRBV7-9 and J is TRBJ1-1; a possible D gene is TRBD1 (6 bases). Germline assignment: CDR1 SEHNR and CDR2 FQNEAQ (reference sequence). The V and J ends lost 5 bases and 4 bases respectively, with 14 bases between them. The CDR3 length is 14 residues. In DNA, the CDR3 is TGTGCCAGCAGCCCGGGTGGGGGGGCCACTGAAGCTTTCTTT. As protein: CASSPGGGATEAFF.

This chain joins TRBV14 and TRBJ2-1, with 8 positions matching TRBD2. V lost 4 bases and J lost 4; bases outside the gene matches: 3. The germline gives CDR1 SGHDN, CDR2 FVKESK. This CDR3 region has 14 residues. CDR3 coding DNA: TGTGCCAGCAGCCCCGGGACTAGTTACAATGAGCAGTTCTTC. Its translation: CASSPGTSYNEQFF. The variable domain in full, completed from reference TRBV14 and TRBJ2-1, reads EAGVTQFPSHSVIEKGQTVTLRCDPISGHDNLYWYRRVMGKEIKFLLHFVKESKQDESGMPNNRFLAERTGGTYSTLKVQPAELEDSGVYFCASSPGTSYNEQFFGPGTRLTVL.

CDR3: CASSLAGTGNGYTF. Here the CDR3 DNA reads TGTGCCAGCAGCTTAGCCGGGACAGGGAATGGCTACACCTTC. This chain connects TRBV7-9 to TRBJ1-2; 9 bases fit TRBD1. This CDR3 region has 14 residues. Germline V gives CDR1 SEHNR, CDR2 FQNEAQ (reference sequence). J lost 6 bases, V lost 0 bases, and 2 bases had no gene match. Using reference TRBV7-9 and TRBJ1-2 for the parts outside the CDR3, the full variable domain is DTGVSQNPRHKITKRGQNVTFRCDPISEHNRLYWYRQTLGQGPEFLTYFQNEAQLEKSRLLSDRFSAERPKGSFSTLEIQRTEQGDSAMYLCASSLAGTGNGYTFGSGTRLTVV.

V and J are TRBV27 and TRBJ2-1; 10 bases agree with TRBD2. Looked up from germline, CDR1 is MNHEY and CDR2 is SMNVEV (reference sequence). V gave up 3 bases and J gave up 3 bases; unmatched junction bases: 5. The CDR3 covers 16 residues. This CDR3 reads CASSFDTSGIYNEQFF. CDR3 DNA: TGTGCCAGCAGTTTCGATACTAGCGGGATCTACAATGAGCAGTTCTTC.

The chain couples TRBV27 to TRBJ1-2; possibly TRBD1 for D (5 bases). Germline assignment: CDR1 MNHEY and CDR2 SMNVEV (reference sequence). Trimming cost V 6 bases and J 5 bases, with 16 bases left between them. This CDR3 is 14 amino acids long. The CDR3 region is CASSLGGDWYGYTF. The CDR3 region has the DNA TGTGCCAGCAGCCTGGGAGGGGATTGGTATGGCTACACCTTC.

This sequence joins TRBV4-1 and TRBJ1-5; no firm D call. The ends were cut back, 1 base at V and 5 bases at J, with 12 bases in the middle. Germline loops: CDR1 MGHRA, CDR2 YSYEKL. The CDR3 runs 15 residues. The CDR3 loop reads CASSQVASRDQPQHF. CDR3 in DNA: TGCGCCAGCAGCCAAGTAGCATCGCGGGATCAGCCCCAGCATTTT.

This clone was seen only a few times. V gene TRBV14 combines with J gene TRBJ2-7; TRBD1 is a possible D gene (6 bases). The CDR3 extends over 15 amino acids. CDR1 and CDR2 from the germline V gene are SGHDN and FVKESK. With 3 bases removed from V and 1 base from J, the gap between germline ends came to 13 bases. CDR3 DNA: TGTGCCAGCAGCCAGACAGGTATTGGATCCTACGAGCAGTACTTC. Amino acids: CASSQTGIGSYEQYF.

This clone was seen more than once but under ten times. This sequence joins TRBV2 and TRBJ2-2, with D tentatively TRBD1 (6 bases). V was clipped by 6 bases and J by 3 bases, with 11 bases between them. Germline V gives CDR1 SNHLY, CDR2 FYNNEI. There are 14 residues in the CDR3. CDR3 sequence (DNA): TGTGCCAGCAGAGAATACAGGGACACCGGGGAGCTGTTTTTT. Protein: CASREYRDTGELFF.

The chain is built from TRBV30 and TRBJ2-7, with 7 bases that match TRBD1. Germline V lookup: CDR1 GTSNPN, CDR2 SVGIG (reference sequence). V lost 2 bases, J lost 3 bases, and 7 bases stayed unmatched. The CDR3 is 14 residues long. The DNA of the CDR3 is TGTGCCTGGAGTCCAGATGACAGGGACTACGAGCAGTACTTC. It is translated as CAWSPDDRDYEQYF.

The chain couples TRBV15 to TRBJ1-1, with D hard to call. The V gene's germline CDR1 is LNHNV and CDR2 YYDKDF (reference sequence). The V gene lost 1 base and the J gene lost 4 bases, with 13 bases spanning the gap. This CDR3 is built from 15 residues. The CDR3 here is CATSRGGGWPTEAFF. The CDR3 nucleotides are TGTGCCACCAGCAGAGGTGGTGGCTGGCCCACTGAAGCTTTCTTT.

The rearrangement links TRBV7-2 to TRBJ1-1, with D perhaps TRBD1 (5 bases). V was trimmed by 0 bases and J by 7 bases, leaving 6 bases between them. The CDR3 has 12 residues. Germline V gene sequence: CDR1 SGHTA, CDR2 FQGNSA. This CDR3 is CASSLAQGEAFF. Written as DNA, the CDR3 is TGTGCCAGCAGCTTAGCTCAGGGTGAAGCTTTCTTT.

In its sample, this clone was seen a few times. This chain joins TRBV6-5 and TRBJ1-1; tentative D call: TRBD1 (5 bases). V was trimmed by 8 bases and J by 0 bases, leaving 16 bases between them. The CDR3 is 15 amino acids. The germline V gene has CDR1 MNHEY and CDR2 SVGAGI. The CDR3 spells CASGTNKHMNTEAFF. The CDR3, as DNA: TGTGCCAGCGGGACTAACAAGCACATGAACACTGAAGCTTTCTTT.